This T cell receptor (beta chain) was captured in a study of blood T cell repertoires in COVID-19. Background on the study: The study drew acute and convalescent COVID-19 samples from the United States, Italy and Spain.

A few counts support this clone. Original processing notes: It was from reference gene primer amplification that nucleated cell counts were estimated. Only in-frame clones appear in the TCRdb table, and some are missing; sequencing was by immunoSEQ multiplex PCR. Clonal size and the V and J genes are those of that table, whereas D and trimming came from the DNA. The sample comprises about 330,000 clones, 88% of which are singletons, and more than 3% rests with the top ten. The CDR3 is 15 amino acids. Sequencing was done on a sample of peripheral blood. This clonotype originated in a woman between 45 and 60 years old with active or convalescent COVID-19. This chain uses TRBV12-2 with TRBJ1-5. TRBV12-2 is a known pseudogene. The DNA of the CDR3 is TGTGCAAGTCGCTTAGACCGGGGAAAAGATCAGCCCCAGCATTTT. The encoded protein is CASRLDRGKDQPQHF.